The rows below give T cell receptor beta chains drawn from one sample of a study of neurological immune-mediated disorders. From the 5' RACE reads, TCRdb called clonotypes with MiXCR, one entry per CDR3 protein. The table has 81,000 or so distinct CDR3 sequences, 4.5% to 6.5% seen once. Sequences were obtained from PBMCs. The source of these receptors is a woman in her 30s with multiple sclerosis. Both conserved end residues are part of each CDR3. The D gene is left open where the match is weak. Expanded clones get a size class; other rows say once, few or many, or leave the size out.

d_gene: .
j_gene: TRBJ1-1
abundance: many
v_gene: TRBV5-1
CDR3aa: CASWGSMNTEAFF
CDR3nt: TGCGCCAGCTGGGGGTCAATGAACACTGAAGCTTTCTTT

d_gene: TRBD2
j_gene: TRBJ2-7
abundance: many
v_gene: TRBV20-1
CDR3aa: CSASGLAGGLGAYEQYF
CDR3nt: TGCAGTGCTAGTGGTCTAGCGGGAGGTCTTGGAGCTTACGAGCAGTACTTC

d_gene: .
j_gene: TRBJ1-5
abundance: .
v_gene: TRBV9
CDR3aa: CASSPTGWGNQPQHF
CDR3nt: TGTGCCAGCAGCCCTACTGGTTGGGGTAATCAGCCCCAGCATTTT

d_gene: TRBD1
j_gene: TRBJ1-4
abundance: many
v_gene: TRBV25-1
CDR3aa: CASSGYGTGREKLFF
CDR3nt: TGTGCCAGCAGTGGGTACGGGACAGGGCGCGAAAAACTGTTTTTT

d_gene: .
j_gene: TRBJ2-5
abundance: .
v_gene: TRBV7-9
CDR3aa: CASSIGMSETQYF
CDR3nt: TGTGCCAGCAGTATAGGGATGTCGGAGACCCAGTACTTC

d_gene: .
j_gene: TRBJ1-3
abundance: many
v_gene: TRBV7-2
CDR3aa: CASSLVGSGIGNTIYF
CDR3nt: TGTGCCAGCAGCTTAGTCGGTTCGGGAATTGGGAACACCATATATTTT

d_gene: .
j_gene: TRBJ2-1
abundance: many
v_gene: TRBV20-1
CDR3aa: CSARARDEQFF
CDR3nt: TGCAGTGCTAGAGCCCGTGATGAGCAGTTCTTC

d_gene: .
j_gene: TRBJ1-2
abundance: .
v_gene: TRBV12-3/TRBV12-4
CDR3aa: CASSLGPTTGYTF
CDR3nt: TGTGCCAGCAGTCTGGGACCTACTACTGGCTACACCTTC

d_gene: .
j_gene: TRBJ2-3
abundance: many
v_gene: TRBV24-1
CDR3aa: CATSDLRGGTQYF
CDR3nt: TGTGCCACCAGTGATTTACGGGGAGGTACGCAGTATTTT

d_gene: TRBD1
j_gene: TRBJ2-7
abundance: many
v_gene: TRBV27
CDR3aa: CASSPGQVYEQYF
CDR3nt: TGTGCCAGCAGTCCGGGACAGGTCTACGAGCAGTACTTC